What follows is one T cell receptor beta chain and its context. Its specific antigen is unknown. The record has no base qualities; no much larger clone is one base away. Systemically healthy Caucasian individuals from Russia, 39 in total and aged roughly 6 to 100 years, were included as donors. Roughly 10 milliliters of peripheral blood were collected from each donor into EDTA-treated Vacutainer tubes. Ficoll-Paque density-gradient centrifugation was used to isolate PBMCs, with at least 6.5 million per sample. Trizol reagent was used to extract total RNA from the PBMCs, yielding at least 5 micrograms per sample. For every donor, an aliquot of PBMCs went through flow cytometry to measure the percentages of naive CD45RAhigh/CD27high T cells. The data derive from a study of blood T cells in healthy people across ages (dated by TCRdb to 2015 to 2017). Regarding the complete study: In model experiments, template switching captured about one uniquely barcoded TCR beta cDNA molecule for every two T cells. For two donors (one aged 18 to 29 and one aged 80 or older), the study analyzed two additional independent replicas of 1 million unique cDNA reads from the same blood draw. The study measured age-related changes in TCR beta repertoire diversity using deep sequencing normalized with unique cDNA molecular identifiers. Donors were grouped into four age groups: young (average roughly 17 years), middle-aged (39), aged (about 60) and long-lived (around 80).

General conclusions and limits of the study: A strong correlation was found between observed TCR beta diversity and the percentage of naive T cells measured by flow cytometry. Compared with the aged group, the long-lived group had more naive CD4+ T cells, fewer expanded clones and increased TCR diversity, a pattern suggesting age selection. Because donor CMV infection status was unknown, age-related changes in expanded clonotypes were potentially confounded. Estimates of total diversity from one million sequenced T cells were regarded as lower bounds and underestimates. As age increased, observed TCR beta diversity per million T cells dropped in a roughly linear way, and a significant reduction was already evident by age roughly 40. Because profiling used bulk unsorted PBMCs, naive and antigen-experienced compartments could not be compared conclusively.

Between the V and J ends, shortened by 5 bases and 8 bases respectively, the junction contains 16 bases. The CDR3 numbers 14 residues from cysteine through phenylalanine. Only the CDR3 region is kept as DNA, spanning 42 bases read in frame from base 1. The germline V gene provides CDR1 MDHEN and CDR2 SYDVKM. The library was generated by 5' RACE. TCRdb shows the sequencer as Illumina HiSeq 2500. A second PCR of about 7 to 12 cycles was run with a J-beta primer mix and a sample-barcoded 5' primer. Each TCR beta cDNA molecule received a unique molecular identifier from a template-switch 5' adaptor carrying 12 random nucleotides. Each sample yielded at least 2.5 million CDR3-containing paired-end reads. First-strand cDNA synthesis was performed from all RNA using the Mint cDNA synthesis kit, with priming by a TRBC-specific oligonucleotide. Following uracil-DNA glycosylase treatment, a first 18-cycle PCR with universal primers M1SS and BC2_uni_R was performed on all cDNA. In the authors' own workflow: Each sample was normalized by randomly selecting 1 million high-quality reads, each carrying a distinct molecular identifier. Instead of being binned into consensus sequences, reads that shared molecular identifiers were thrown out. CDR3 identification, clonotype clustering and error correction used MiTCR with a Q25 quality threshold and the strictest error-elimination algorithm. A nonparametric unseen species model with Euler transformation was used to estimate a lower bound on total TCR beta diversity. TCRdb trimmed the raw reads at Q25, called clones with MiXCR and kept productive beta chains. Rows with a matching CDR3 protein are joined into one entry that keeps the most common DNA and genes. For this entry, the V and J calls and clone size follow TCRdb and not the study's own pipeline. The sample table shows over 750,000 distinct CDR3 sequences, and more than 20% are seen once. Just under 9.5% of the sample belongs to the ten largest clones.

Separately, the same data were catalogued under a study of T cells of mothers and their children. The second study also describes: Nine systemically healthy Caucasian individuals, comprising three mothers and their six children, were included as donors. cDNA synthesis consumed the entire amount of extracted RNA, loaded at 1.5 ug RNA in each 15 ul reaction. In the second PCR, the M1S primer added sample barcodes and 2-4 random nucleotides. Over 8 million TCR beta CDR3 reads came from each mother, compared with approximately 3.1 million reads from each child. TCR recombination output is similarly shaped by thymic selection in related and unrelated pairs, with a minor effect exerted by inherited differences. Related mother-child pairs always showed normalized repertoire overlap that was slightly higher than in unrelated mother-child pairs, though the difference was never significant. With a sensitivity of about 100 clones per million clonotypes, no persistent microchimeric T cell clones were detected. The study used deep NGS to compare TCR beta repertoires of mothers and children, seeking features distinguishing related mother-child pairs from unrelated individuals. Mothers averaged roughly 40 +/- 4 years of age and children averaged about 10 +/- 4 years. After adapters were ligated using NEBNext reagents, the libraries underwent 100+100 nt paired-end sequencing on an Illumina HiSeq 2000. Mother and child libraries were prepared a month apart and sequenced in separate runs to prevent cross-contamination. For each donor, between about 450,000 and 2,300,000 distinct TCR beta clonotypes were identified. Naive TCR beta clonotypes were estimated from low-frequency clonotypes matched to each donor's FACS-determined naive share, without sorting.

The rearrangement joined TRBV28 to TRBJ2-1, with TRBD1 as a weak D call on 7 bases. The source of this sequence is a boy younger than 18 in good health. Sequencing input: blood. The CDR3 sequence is CASSPLEGAYEQFF. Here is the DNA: TGTGCCAGCAGTCCTTTGGAGGGGGCCTATGAGCAGTTCTTC.